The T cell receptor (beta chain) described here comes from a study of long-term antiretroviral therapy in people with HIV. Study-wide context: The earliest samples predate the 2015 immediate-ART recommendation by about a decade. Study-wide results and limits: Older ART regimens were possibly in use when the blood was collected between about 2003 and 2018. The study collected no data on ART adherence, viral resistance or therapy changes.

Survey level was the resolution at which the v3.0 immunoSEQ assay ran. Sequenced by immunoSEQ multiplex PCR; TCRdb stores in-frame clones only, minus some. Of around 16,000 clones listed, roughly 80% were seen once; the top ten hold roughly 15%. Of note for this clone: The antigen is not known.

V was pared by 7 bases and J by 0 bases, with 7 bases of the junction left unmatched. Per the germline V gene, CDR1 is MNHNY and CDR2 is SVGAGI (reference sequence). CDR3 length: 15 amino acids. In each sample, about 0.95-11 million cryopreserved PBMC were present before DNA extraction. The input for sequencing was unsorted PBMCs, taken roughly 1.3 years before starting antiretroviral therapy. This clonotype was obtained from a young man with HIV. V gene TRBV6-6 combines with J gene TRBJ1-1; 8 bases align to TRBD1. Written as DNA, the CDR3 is TGTGCCAGCAATCAGGGGGCAGGTATGAACACTGAAGCTTTCTTT. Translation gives CASNQGAGMNTEAFF.